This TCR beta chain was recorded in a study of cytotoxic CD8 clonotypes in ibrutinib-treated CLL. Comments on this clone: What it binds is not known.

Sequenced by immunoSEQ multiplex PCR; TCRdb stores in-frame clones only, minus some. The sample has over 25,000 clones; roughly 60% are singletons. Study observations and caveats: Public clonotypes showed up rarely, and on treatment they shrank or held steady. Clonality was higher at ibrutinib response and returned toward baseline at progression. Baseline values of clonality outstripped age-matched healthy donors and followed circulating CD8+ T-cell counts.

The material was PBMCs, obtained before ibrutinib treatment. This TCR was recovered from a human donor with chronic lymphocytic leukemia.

CDR3 DNA sequence: TGTGCCAGCAGTTACTCCCCGGGGTGGGAGCAGTACTTC. Protein sequence: CASSYSPGWEQYF. The genes are TRBV6-5 and TRBJ2-7; weak D call: TRBD2 (5 bases). The CDR3 loop spans 13 amino acids. The germline CDR1 and CDR2 sequences are MNHEY and SVGAGI. Trimming stripped 0 bases from V and 7 bases from J, with 10 bases between.